The source of this TCR beta chain is a study of OX40 agonist ivuxolimab in advanced cancers. Concerning the study at large: Ivuxolimab was a fully human IgG2 agonistic monoclonal antibody targeting the costimulatory receptor OX40 (CD134). Intravenous ivuxolimab was administered to patients every 2 weeks at six dose levels: 0.01, 0.1, 0.3, 1.5, 3 and 10 mg/kg. Of the 50 to 55 patients in dose escalation, 19 had hepatocellular carcinoma, some 15 had melanoma, 9 had renal cell carcinoma and 9 had head and neck cancer. In the dose-escalation cohort, roughly 82% of patients were male, and the mean age was 60 years with a range of roughly 23 to 90. Patients were allowed to have had prior anti-PD-1, anti-PD-L1 or anti-CTLA-4 therapy, and roughly 40% of the dose-escalation patients had been treated with checkpoint inhibitors. Partial responses were achieved by three dose-escalation patients, of whom one had hepatocellular carcinoma and two had cutaneous melanoma. Peripheral TCRbeta sequencing was intended to test whether TCR sequence diversity was altered and clonal T-cell expansion was caused by ivuxolimab. The paper describes the monotherapy dose-escalation part (N of about 50 patients) of the phase I trial of ivuxolimab. The full study reports these points: In the 0.1-3.0 mg/kg groups, partial responders had among the lowest normalized peripheral clonal expansion, particularly in CD8+ T cells. Low levels of normalized T-cell clonal expansion were also seen in some patients who did not respond. After ivuxolimab, CD8+ T cells had more expanded clones than CD4+ T cells on average. Antigen specificity was not determined for the clonally expanded peripheral T cells. At doses of 0.1 to 3.0 mg/kg, clonal expansion of both CD4+ and CD8+ blood T cells was observed from baseline to week 6.

About this clone itself: Its target antigen remains unknown. Base qualities are not at hand, and no much larger clone is one base apart.

For sequencing of the TCRbeta CDR3 region, genomic DNA was extracted from the sorted cells. The immunoSEQ Assay was used to sequence the TCRbeta CDR3 regions. Entries here come from immuneACCESS through TCRdb and include only in-frame sequences with V and J called. Some clones fail to appear in such tables; in the studies checked, an unresolved V gene covers under half of the shortfall, and the cause of the remainder is unknown. The table for this sample lists 70,000 to 95,000 clones; about 85% of them were counted only once. 1.1% of the sample belongs to the ten largest clones. Patients with autoimmune disease history or receiving systemic immunosuppression were excluded from the trial. Peripheral blood for TCR sequencing was collected from all dose cohorts at baseline, on cycle 4 day 1, and on cycle 7 day 1. The samples were drawn from a first-in-human, open-label, multicenter phase I dose-escalation trial of ivuxolimab. The trial enrolled adults with locally advanced or metastatic head and neck squamous cell, hepatocellular, melanoma or renal cell carcinoma. Before TCR sequencing, CD4+ and CD8+ T cells were separately sorted from peripheral blood.

The source of this sequence is an adult with an advanced solid tumor such as melanoma, head and neck, liver or kidney cancer. The sample consisted of CD4+ or CD8+ T cells sorted from blood, taken in a trial of the OX40 agonist ivuxolimab.

The CDR3 sequence is CASSQTRQSSGNTIYF. The bases read TGTGCCAGCAGCCAAACCAGACAGAGCTCTGGAAACACCATATATTTT. The rearranged chain carries TRBV4-2 and TRBJ1-3, with TRBD1 as a weak D call on 5 bases. There are 16 amino acids in the CDR3, from cysteine to phenylalanine inclusive. This entry keeps only the CDR3 DNA: 48 bases, framed from base 1. V sheds 2 bases and J sheds 0 bases, leaving 11 bases between their ends. The germline V gene yields LGHNA for CDR1 and YNFKEQ for CDR2.